The sequence of this T cell receptor beta chain was determined in a study of cytomegalovirus exposure and HLA in healthy donors. About the research overall: Unique TCR beta sequences numbering approximately 120 million came from 150 million to 200 million T cells in an earlier analysis. Findings of the study overall: Later examination showed HLA-associated TCR beta chains had greater clonal expansion than equally common others. The study put roughly 160 TCR beta chains on its list as cytomegalovirus-associated. Sequencing depth roughly uniform across donors was assumed in presence/absence analyses.

This PCR relied on a set of 60 Vbeta primers and 13 Jbeta primers. Sequencing was performed with immunoSEQ multiplex PCR; in TCRdb, only in-frame clones are kept and a portion is missing. The table lists around 130,000 clones, approximately 81% of them singletons, with roughly 2% in the top ten. Points on this clone: Its antigen is still unknown.

The sequenced material came from PBMCs. The receptor's source is a man aged 18 to 30 in good health and CMV-seronegative.

CDR3 region: CASSTRQGRLGTEAFF. The CDR3, as DNA: TGTGCCAGCAGCACAAGACAGGGTAGGTTGGGGACTGAAGCTTTCTTT. The gene calls are TRBV28 and TRBJ1-1; TRBD1 agrees at 7 bases. Per germline, CDR1 MDHEN and CDR2 SYDVKM. This CDR3 contains 16 residues. V lost 6 bases to trimming and J lost 5 bases; unmatched junction nucleotides: 15.